Given below is one T cell receptor (beta chain) in context. The antigen remains undetermined. This CDR3 has 15 residues. Germline V lookup: CDR1 MDHEN, CDR2 SYDVKM. Trimming took 1 base from V and 2 from J, leaving 8 bases between them. The source of the sample is a study of cytomegalovirus exposure and HLA in healthy donors. Study-level points and caveats: Likely technical artifact: a cluster of highly shared sequence variants. As a later analysis showed, a missense DCLRE1C variant was linked to trimming of TCR beta V- and J-genes. The majority of CMV-associated TCR beta chains were reported as apparently HLA-restricted in a later analysis.

The study ran its PCR with 60 Vbeta and 13 Jbeta primers. TCRdb's table, derived via immunoSEQ multiplex PCR, lists solely in-frame clones and lacks some. The table includes some 120,000 clones, 65% to 80% detected once. This TCR was recovered from a human donor in good health. The specimen sequenced was PBMCs. The chain carries TRBV28 and TRBJ2-2; the D gene is possibly TRBD2 (6 bases). This chain's CDR3 is CASSLLGLNTGELFF. Written as DNA, the CDR3 is TGTGCCAGCAGTTTATTGGGACTTAACACCGGGGAGCTGTTTTTT.